In its sample, the clone carrying this T cell receptor beta chain was seen a few times. The sample belongs to a study of early T cells in non-severe SARS-CoV-2 infection. MiXCR, run by TCRdb on the 5' RACE reads, gives a single entry per CDR3 protein. The sample consists of tens of thousands of distinct CDR3 sequences, about 11% of them appearing once. The sequence was obtained from an adult who was a healthcare worker with PCR-confirmed SARS-CoV-2 infection or an uninfected control (not recorded which). Sequencing used whole blood, obtained at baseline.

CDR3 bases: TGTGCCAGCAGTCGACAGGAAACCTATGGCTACACCTTC. Translation: CASSRQETYGYTF. J is TRBJ1-2 and V is TRBV2, with D possibly being TRBD1 (6 bases). V shed 5 bases and J shed 4 bases, with 11 bases lying between them. This CDR3 has 13 amino acids. CDR1 SNHLY and CDR2 FYNNEI come from the germline V gene.